These 13 T cell receptor beta chains came from one sample sequenced in a study of CD4 T cells in relation to SARS-CoV-2 and coronaviruses. For these receptors, no antigen is known. CD4+ T cells from unexposed donors were obtained before the COVID-19 pandemic (2011-2018). After around nine days of culture, CD4+ T cells were isolated. This table comes from immunoSEQ multiplex PCR, and its TCRdb copy is limited to in-frame clones, with some not included. The table records over 15,000 clones, around three quarters of them present only once. Source material: CD4+ T cells from PBMCs, cultured in vitro. The receptors derive from a human donor in good health.

This clone has more than one count but fewer than ten. V usage is TRBV5-1 and J usage is TRBJ1-3; D is uncertain. CDR3 length: 14 residues. V lost 4 bases and J 0 bases, leaving 8 bases between the germline ends. Germline-derived CDR1 and CDR2 are SGHRS and YFSETQ. The CDR3 reads CASSPDYSGNTIYF. CDR3 bases: TGCGCCAGCAGCCCGGATTACTCTGGAAACACCATATATTTT.

This chain joins TRBV7-8 and TRBJ2-3; D assignment may be TRBD1 or TRBD2 (5 bases each). With 2 bases removed from V and 3 bases from J, the gap between germline ends came to 12 bases. Germline CDR1 is SGHVS and CDR2 is FQNEAQ. This CDR3 is 15 amino acids long. The CDR3 region is CASSLWDGWTDTQYF. The DNA for the CDR3 is TGTGCCAGCAGCTTATGGGACGGGTGGACAGATACGCAGTATTTT.

V is TRBV10-1 and J is TRBJ2-2; 8 bases are a match to TRBD1. CDR1 and CDR2 (germline): WNHNN, SYGVQD (reference sequence). The CDR3 extends over 13 amino acids. V gave up 10 bases and J gave up 2 bases; unmatched junction bases: 3. The CDR3 is CATGTGNTGELFF. The CDR3 nucleotides are TGCGCCACCGGGACAGGCAACACCGGGGAGCTGTTTTTT.

This chain connects TRBV7-2 to TRBJ1-6; D ambiguous. V was cut by 3 bases and J by 5 bases, with 17 bases left in between. The CDR3 has 17 amino acids. From germline, CDR1 is SGHTA and CDR2 FQGNSA. The CDR3, as DNA: TGTGCCAGCAGCTTGGAGCAGAGGGTATTAGATAATTCACCCCTCCACTTT. Translating it yields CASSLEQRVLDNSPLHF. The full variable domain, completed using reference TRBV7-2 and TRBJ1-6, is GAGVSQSPSNKVTEKGKDVELRCDPISGHTALYWYRQSLGQGLEFLIYFQGNSAPDKSGLPSDRFSAERTGGSVSTLTIQRTQQEDSAVYLCASSLEQRVLDNSPLHFGNGTRLTVT.

The chain is built from TRBV7-9 and TRBJ2-1, with TRBD2 matching 13 bases. Germline V gives CDR1 SEHNR, CDR2 FQNEAQ (reference sequence). The CDR3 sequence is 15 residues long. Trimming cost V 1 base and J 8 bases; bases outside gene matches: 2. The CDR3, as DNA: TGTGCCAGCAGCTTAGGACTAGCGGGAGGCGATGAGCAGTTCTTC. It is translated as CASSLGLAGGDEQFF.

The chain joins TRBV10-3 to TRBJ1-6, with 7 bases fitting TRBD1. Germline CDR1 reads ENHRY; CDR2 reads SYGVKD. The CDR3 sequence is 14 residues long. The trim removed 4 bases at V and 9 bases at J, leaving 6 bases unmatched. The CDR3 is CAISAETGLSPLHF. Written as DNA, the CDR3 is TGTGCCATCAGTGCGGAGACAGGGCTTTCACCCCTCCACTTT.

The chain joins TRBV7-2 to TRBJ2-4, with D uncertain. V was trimmed by 2 bases and J by 3 bases, leaving 11 bases between them. Germline CDR1 and CDR2: SGHTA and FQGNSA. The CDR3 runs to 15 residues. Here the CDR3 DNA reads TGTGCCAGCAGCTTAAATCCCACGGTCAAAAACATTCAGTACTTC. It specifies CASSLNPTVKNIQYF.

This clone has more than one count but fewer than ten. The rearrangement links TRBV30 to TRBJ1-1, with TRBD1 as a possible D gene (5 bases). Trimming took off 3 bases at V and 6 bases at J, with 14 bases between the two ends. The CDR3 is 13 amino acids. Per the germline V gene, CDR1 is GTSNPN and CDR2 is SVGIG (reference sequence). DNA for the CDR3: TGTGCCTGGAGGACCGACAGATCGGCTGAAGCTTTCTTT. Amino acids: CAWRTDRSAEAFF.

This clone was observed a single time. The gene calls are TRBV18 and TRBJ1-5; D gene uncertain. The CDR3 runs 16 residues. Germline values: CDR1 KGHSH, CDR2 LQKENI. Trimming removed 2 bases from V and 3 bases from J, with 14 bases in between. The DNA for the CDR3 is TGTGCCAGCTCACCAGAGGCCGCTGGCGTCAATCAGCCCCAGCATTTT. Translation: CASSPEAAGVNQPQHF.

This rearrangement joins TRBV7-9 to TRBJ2-2, with a tentative D call TRBD2 (6 bases). V was trimmed by 3 bases and J by 1 base, leaving 12 bases between them. This CDR3 has 16 amino acids. Per germline, CDR1 SEHNR and CDR2 FQNEAQ (reference sequence). CDR3 in DNA: TGTGCCAGCAGCTTGACGGGGAGGCGGAACACCGGGGAGCTGTTTTTT. It translates to CASSLTGRRNTGELFF.

The V call is TRBV6-5, the J call TRBJ2-7; D is possibly TRBD1 (5 bases). This CDR3 spans 11 amino acids. The germline V gene has CDR1 MNHEY and CDR2 SVGAGI. V was trimmed by 5 bases and J by 5 bases, leaving 7 bases between them. CDR3 nucleotides: TGTGCCAGCAGTCGACAGCACGAGCAGTACTTC. Translating it yields CASSRQHEQYF.

Written as DNA, the CDR3 is TGTGCCAGCAGCTCTTACCTCGGGACTAGCGGGGATACGCAGTATTTT. Its translation is CASSSYLGTSGDTQYF. The chain uses TRBV7-9 and TRBJ2-3; 12 bases are shared with TRBD2. Trimming cost V 4 bases and J 6 bases; bases outside gene matches: 8. This CDR3 is built from 16 residues. CDR1 is SEHNR and CDR2 is FQNEAQ in the germline V gene (reference sequence).

The chain employs TRBV6-6 and TRBJ1-5; D perhaps matches TRBD1 (5 bases). The V gene's germline CDR1 is MNHNY and CDR2 SVGAGI (reference sequence). V shed 8 bases and J shed 5 bases, with 13 bases lying between them. This CDR3 contains 13 residues. The CDR3 sequence: CASRAGRDQPQHF. Written as DNA, the CDR3 is TGTGCCAGCCGGGCAGGGAGGGATCAGCCCCAGCATTTT.